The T cell receptor beta chain under discussion was sequenced for a study of T cells in localized non-small cell lung cancer. V was cut by 2 bases and J by 4 bases, with 11 bases left in between. The CDR3 covers 14 residues. From germline, CDR1 is MNHNY and CDR2 SVGAGI (reference sequence). Study results and limitations: Appearances in adjacent lung were noted for a median around 55 of the top 100 tumor clones.

Notes on this clone: What it binds is unknown.

TCRdb's copy holds only in-frame clones and misses some; the assay was immunoSEQ multiplex PCR. The table lists some 35,000 clones, just over 90% of them singletons. The clonotype was recovered from a female donor of 60 years or more with stage I lung adenocarcinoma. V gene TRBV6-6 combines with J gene TRBJ1-2; D may be TRBD1 (5 bases). This specimen consisted of peripheral blood, obtained before any cancer treatment. This CDR3 reads CASSYDTGGYGYTF. DNA for the CDR3: TGTGCCAGCAGTTACGACACCGGGGGCTATGGCTACACCTTC.